A single sample is the source of the 9 T cell receptor beta chains below, sequenced in a study of blood T cell repertoires in COVID-19. The method was immunoSEQ multiplex PCR; TCRdb's version includes in-frame clones alone and lacks a portion of them. The sample comprises some 250,000 clones, approximately 78% of which are singletons, and around 12% rests with the top ten. Sequenced: peripheral blood. The source of these receptors is a woman aged 55-75 years with active or convalescent COVID-19.

The table lists this clone with a count of one. The chain uses TRBV2 and TRBJ2-5, with a tentative D call TRBD2 (6 bases). The CDR3 spans 15 residues. Germline CDR1 SNHLY, CDR2 FYNNEI. V was shortened by 6 bases and J by 4 bases, with 18 bases between the two germline ends. The CDR3 here is CASRPSDLRGETQYF. The CDR3 DNA reads as TGTGCCAGCAGGCCTAGCGATCTACGGGGAGAGACCCAGTACTTC. The complete variable domain, with remaining parts taken from reference TRBV2 and TRBJ2-5, reads EPEVTQTPSHQVTQMGQEVILRCVPISNHLYFYWYRQILGQKVEFLVSFYNNEISEKSEIFDDQFSVERPDGSNFTLKIRSTKLEDSAMYFCASRPSDLRGETQYFGPGTRLLVL.

The rearrangement joins TRBV12-3 or TRBV12-4 to TRBJ1-2; tentatively, D is TRBD1 (5 bases). The CDR3 has 13 residues. The V gene lost 4 bases and the J gene lost 4 bases, with 10 bases spanning the gap. Written as DNA, the CDR3 is TGTGCCAGCAGTTCAGGGTTTACCTATGGCTACACCTTC. It is translated as CASSSGFTYGYTF.

Comments on this clone: The CDR3 does not end in the conserved phenylalanine or tryptophan, so this is likely a read error. The limits of the CDR3 on the DNA are not certain, so only TCRdb's listed CDR3 is given. The chain recombines TRBV18 with TRBJ1-2; the table's D gene call, TRBD1, was not cross checked with the DNA. Germline V gene sequence: CDR1 KGHSH, CDR2 LQKENI. Inclusive of both ends, the CDR3 amounts to 15 amino acids. The CDR3 loop is CASSPPGTGGQPVVI.

The rearrangement links TRBV5-1 to TRBJ1-3; D is unresolved. Trimming took 0 bases from V and 3 from J, leaving 10 bases between them. This CDR3 is built from 15 residues. Germline V gene sequence: CDR1 SGHRS, CDR2 YFSETQ. The CDR3 spells CASSLDGERGNTIYF. The CDR3 DNA sequence: TGCGCCAGCAGCTTGGATGGGGAGCGTGGAAACACCATATATTTT. Together with reference TRBV5-1 and TRBJ1-3, the CDR3 gives the full variable domain: KAGVTQTPRYLIKTRGQQVTLSCSPISGHRSVSWYQQTPGQGLQFLFEYFSETQRNKGNFPGRFSGRQFSNSRSEMNVSTLELGDSALYLCASSLDGERGNTIYFGEGSWLTVV.

This clone was recorded a few times. The chain has TRBV4-3 and TRBJ1-4; 8 positions agree with TRBD1. This CDR3 is 15 amino acids long. The germline CDR1 and CDR2 sequences are LGHNA and YSLEER. After removal of 3 bases from V and 12 bases from J, the junction contained 12 bases not matched to a gene. In nucleotides, the CDR3 is TGCGCCAGCAGCCAGGGACTGACAGGGGCCGGGGAACTGTTTTTT. Its protein product is CASSQGLTGAGELFF.

The rearrangement uses TRBV20-1 and TRBJ1-4; tentatively, D is TRBD1 (5 bases). CDR1 and CDR2 (germline): DFQATT, SNEGSKA (reference sequence). Trimming removed 3 bases at V and 12 bases at J, with 20 bases between. The CDR3 is 14 amino acids. CDR3 residues: CSASNTQGFEELFF. As DNA, the CDR3 is TGCAGTGCTAGTAACACGCAGGGATTCGAAGAACTGTTTTTT.

This clone showed up just a few times. The J gene is TRBJ1-2, the V gene TRBV6-5, with no clear D. Trimming shortened V by 0 bases and J by 7 bases, and 12 bases separated the two germline ends. In germline, CDR1 is MNHEY, CDR2 SVGAGI. The CDR3 has 14 residues. The CDR3 is CASSYSRQTRGYTF. Here the CDR3 DNA reads TGTGCCAGCAGTTACTCGCGGCAGACCCGTGGCTACACCTTC.

CDR3 bases: TGTGCCAGCAGCCTAGCGGGGGGATCCTACGAGCAGTACTTC. It codes for CASSLAGGSYEQYF. V and J are TRBV3-1 (or the pseudogene TRBV3-2) and TRBJ2-7; the match to TRBD2 covers 10 bases. The CDR3 consists of 14 residues. With 4 bases clipped from V and 1 base from J, the junction kept 1 base outside the gene matches. Per the germline V gene, CDR1 is LGHDT and CDR2 is YNNKEL (reference sequence).

This chain connects TRBV4-3 to TRBJ1-2; perhaps TRBD1 as D (5 bases). The CDR3 consists of 13 residues. Looked up from germline, CDR1 is LGHNA and CDR2 is YSLEER. Trimming removed 4 bases from V and 4 bases from J, with 10 bases in between. CDR3 in amino acids: CASSLDSLYGYTF. DNA of the CDR3: TGCGCCAGCAGCCTAGACAGTCTCTATGGCTACACCTTC.